This T cell receptor (beta chain) was found in a study of cytomegalovirus exposure and HLA in healthy donors. Study findings and constraints: In a later analysis, V- and J-gene trimming of beta chains associated with a DCLRE1C missense variant, replicated independently.

The PCR used 60 Vbeta and 13 Jbeta primers. The data were produced by immunoSEQ multiplex PCR, yet TCRdb's version contains in-frame clones alone and is incomplete. Altogether about 120,000 clones are present, 6.5% to 9.5% being singletons, with the ten largest covering around 6%. Only a few counts were recorded for this clone. Its antigen is unknown. The sequenced sample consisted of PBMCs. The sequence derives from a woman in her 40s in good health and CMV-seropositive.

The CDR3 DNA is TGCGCCAGCAGCTTGGAGGGCAGACTCAGTGGGAGCTCTGGAAACACCATATATTTT. Its translation is CASSLEGRLSGSSGNTIYF. The chain is built from TRBV5-1 and TRBJ1-3; D remains unclear. CDR3 length: 19 amino acids. The V gene's germline CDR1 is SGHRS and CDR2 YFSETQ. V lost 0 bases, J lost 0 bases, and 19 bases lay in between.